This T cell receptor (beta chain) was identified in a study of blood T cell repertoires in COVID-19. In the study overall: From the United States, Italy and Spain came samples of acute and convalescent COVID-19.

V lost 2 bases, J lost 8 bases, and 6 bases stayed unmatched. Germline V lookup: CDR1 LNHNV, CDR2 YYDKDF (reference sequence). The CDR3 has 15 amino acids. Cohorts were assigned according to the clinical history that participants reported. Within 2 weeks of study entry, exposed participants had contacted a PCR-confirmed or clinician-diagnosed COVID-19 case. As processed by the authors: Amplified reference gene primers provided the basis for estimating nucleated cell counts. Libraries were prepared by immunoSEQ multiplex PCR; TCRdb keeps only in-frame clonotypes and omits some of them. V, J and clone size derive from that table, while D and trimming were established from the DNA sequence. The data hold some 320,000 clones, with roughly 86% observed a single time.

The source material was PBMCs or T cells enriched from blood (not recorded which). This clonotype was sampled from a woman in her fifties or sixties who had been exposed to COVID-19. The genes are TRBV15 and TRBJ1-6; 7 bases line up with TRBD1. Here the CDR3 DNA reads TGTGCCACCAGCAGAATGACAGGGACGGATTCACCCCTCCACTTT. Amino acids: CATSRMTGTDSPLHF.